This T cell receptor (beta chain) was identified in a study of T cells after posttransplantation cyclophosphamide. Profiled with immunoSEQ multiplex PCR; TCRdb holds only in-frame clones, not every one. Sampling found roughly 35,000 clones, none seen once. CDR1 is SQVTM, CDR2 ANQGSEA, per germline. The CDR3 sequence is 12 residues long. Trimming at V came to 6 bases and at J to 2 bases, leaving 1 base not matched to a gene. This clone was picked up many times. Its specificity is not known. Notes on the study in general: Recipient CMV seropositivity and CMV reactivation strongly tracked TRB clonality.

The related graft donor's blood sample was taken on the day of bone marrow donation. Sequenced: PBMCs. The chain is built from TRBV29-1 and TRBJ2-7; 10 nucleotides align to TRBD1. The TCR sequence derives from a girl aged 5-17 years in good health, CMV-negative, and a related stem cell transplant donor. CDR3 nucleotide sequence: TGCAGCGTAGGGACAGGGGCCTACGAGCAGTACTTC. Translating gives CSVGTGAYEQYF.